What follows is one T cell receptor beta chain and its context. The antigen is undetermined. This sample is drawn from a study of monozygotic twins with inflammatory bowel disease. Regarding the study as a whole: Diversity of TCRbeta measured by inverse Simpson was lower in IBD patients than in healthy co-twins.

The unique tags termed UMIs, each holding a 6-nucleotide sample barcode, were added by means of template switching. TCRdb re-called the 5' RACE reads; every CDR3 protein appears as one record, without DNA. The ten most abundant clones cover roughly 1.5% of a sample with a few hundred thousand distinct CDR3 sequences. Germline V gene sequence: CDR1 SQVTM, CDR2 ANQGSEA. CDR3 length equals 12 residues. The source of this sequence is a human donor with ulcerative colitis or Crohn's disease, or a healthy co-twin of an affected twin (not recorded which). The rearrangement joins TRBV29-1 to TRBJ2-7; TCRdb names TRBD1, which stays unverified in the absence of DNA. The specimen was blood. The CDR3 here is CSVAKGGEGQYF.